These 4 T cell receptor beta chains originate from one sample sequenced in a study of OX40 agonist ivuxolimab in advanced cancers. The assay was immunoSEQ multiplex PCR, and TCRdb's table has in-frame clones only and misses some. There are 69,000 or so clones in the sample; roughly 78% occur only once, and 4% to 6% lies in the top ten. Sequenced material: CD4+ or CD8+ T cells sorted from blood, taken in a trial of the OX40 agonist ivuxolimab. These receptors originate from an adult with an advanced solid tumor such as melanoma, head and neck, liver or kidney cancer.

V usage is TRBV7-9 and J usage is TRBJ2-3; D not resolved. The V gene's germline CDR1 is SEHNR and CDR2 FQNEAQ (reference sequence). V lost 1 base and J 10 bases, leaving 9 bases between the germline ends. The length of the CDR3 is 12 residues. The CDR3 DNA reads TGTGCCAGCAGCTTAGGACGGGTTCCGCAGTATTTT. Amino acids: CASSLGRVPQYF.

The CDR3 here is CATSRDRRPNEKLFF. CDR3 bases: TGTGCCACCAGCAGAGATCGGCGGCCTAATGAAAAACTGTTTTTT. The V call is TRBV15, the J call TRBJ1-4; D ambiguous. Germline CDR1 is LNHNV and CDR2 is YYDKDF (reference sequence). V dropped 0 bases and J dropped 3 bases, with 8 bases sitting between them. The CDR3 has 15 amino acids.

The rearrangement links TRBV6-5 to TRBJ2-5, with 8 nucleotides matching TRBD1. The trim removed 7 bases at V and 5 bases at J, leaving 6 bases unmatched. Per the germline V gene, CDR1 is MNHEY and CDR2 is SVGAGI. CDR3 size: 13 residues. The chain's CDR3 is CASTGQGGETQYF. The CDR3 DNA reads TGTGCCAGCACCGGACAGGGAGGCGAGACCCAGTACTTC.

The rearrangement links TRBV19 to TRBJ2-3, with 9 bases matching TRBD1. Germline V gene sequence: CDR1 LNHDA, CDR2 SQIVND (reference sequence). Trimming removed 3 bases from V and 0 bases from J; junction bases left unmatched: 4. The CDR3 sequence is 16 residues long. The CDR3 DNA is TGTGCCAGTAGTATGAGACAGGGGGTGAGCACAGATACGCAGTATTTT. This codes for CASSMRQGVSTDTQYF.